A single sample is the source of the 7 T cell receptor beta chains below, sequenced in a study of blood T cell repertoires in COVID-19. TCRdb's table, derived via immunoSEQ multiplex PCR, lists solely in-frame clones and lacks some. The sample includes a few hundred thousand clones, approximately 88% of them seen just once. The sequencing input was peripheral blood. These receptors all stem from a woman aged 25 to 39 who had recovered from COVID-19.

The rearrangement joins TRBV29-1 to TRBJ2-1, with 8 bases that match TRBD1. The CDR3 consists of 13 residues. CDR1 and CDR2 from the germline V gene are SQVTM and ANQGSEA. The ends lost 7 bases at V and 4 bases at J; junction bases unmatched: 6. The CDR3 bases are TGCAGCGCAGGGGGCATAGGGTACAATGAGCAGTTCTTC. It codes for CSAGGIGYNEQFF.

This chain joins TRBV28 and TRBJ1-5; the D is unclear. The CDR3 loop spans 14 amino acids. The germline gives CDR1 MDHEN, CDR2 SYDVKM. Trimming cost V 1 base and J 4 bases, with 8 bases left between them. Written as DNA, the CDR3 is TGTGCCAGCAGTTTATTTCGGGGTAATCAGCCCCAGCATTTT. The encoded protein is CASSLFRGNQPQHF.

This chain joins TRBV6-1 and TRBJ1-2; TRBD1 agrees at 8 bases. J gave up 2 bases and V 0 bases, and 5 bases lay outside the gene matches. Germline CDR1 is MNHNS and CDR2 is SASEGT. The length of the CDR3 is 16 residues. CDR3 sequence: CASSEALQGANYGYTF. The CDR3, as DNA: TGTGCCAGCAGTGAAGCGCTGCAGGGGGCCAACTATGGCTACACCTTC.

The gene calls are TRBV3-1 (or the pseudogene TRBV3-2) and TRBJ2-6; 7 bases are shared with TRBD2. The CDR3 totals 16 residues. CDR1 and CDR2 (germline): LGHDT, YNNKEL (reference sequence). After removal of 7 bases from V and 0 bases from J, the junction contained 6 bases not matched to a gene. DNA for the CDR3: TGTGCCAGCACCAAAAGGGAGGGCTCTGGGGCCAACGTCCTGACTTTC. It codes for CASTKREGSGANVLTF.

V gene TRBV29-1 combines with J gene TRBJ2-3; TRBD1 agrees at 9 bases. Looked up from germline, CDR1 is SQVTM and CDR2 is ANQGSEA. The CDR3 sequence is 19 residues long. The ends lost 7 bases at V and 2 bases at J; junction bases unmatched: 22. The CDR3 loop reads CSADLRDRAFQSYTDTQYF. DNA of the CDR3: TGCAGCGCCGACCTCCGGGACAGGGCGTTCCAGAGTTACACAGATACGCAGTATTTT.

The V and J genes are TRBV27 and TRBJ1-1; no reliable D call. The V gene's germline CDR1 is MNHEY and CDR2 SMNVEV (reference sequence). The V end lost 3 bases, the J end lost 0 bases, and 5 bases lay between the germline ends. This CDR3 contains 13 residues. In nucleotides, the CDR3 is TGTGCCAGCAGTTTCACTGTGAACACTGAAGCTTTCTTT. As protein: CASSFTVNTEAFF.

V and J are TRBV3-1 (or the pseudogene TRBV3-2) and TRBJ2-7; D might be TRBD2 (5 bases). Trimming left V 0 bases short and J 6 bases short, with 12 bases between. Germline V gene data show CDR1 as LGHDT and CDR2 as YNNKEL (reference sequence). This CDR3 has 14 amino acids. The CDR3 protein is CASSQDYTGSEQYF. In DNA form, the CDR3 reads TGTGCCAGCAGCCAAGATTATACGGGGTCCGAGCAGTACTTC.